This entry features one T cell receptor beta chain sequence. The antigen remains undetermined. The data stem from a study of blood T cells in healthy people across ages. Findings and limits, study-wide: Strong correlation existed between TCR beta diversity and naive T cell percentage.

This CDR3 contains 16 residues. CDR1 is SGHDN, CDR2 FVKESK, per germline. Using a J-beta primer mix together with a sample-barcoded 5' primer, a second PCR was run for roughly 7 to 12 cycles. TCRdb analysed the 5' RACE reads with MiXCR anew, one entry per CDR3 protein. The repertoire holds 1.8 million or so distinct CDR3 sequences, about 39% seen once, with roughly 23% in the top ten. Sequences were obtained from blood. This clonotype was obtained from a human donor in good health. The rearrangement uses TRBV14 and TRBJ2-5; maybe TRBD1 (6 bases). With the DNA end fitting TRBJ2-7 better, the J assignment may be wrong. This CDR3 is CASSQDPAGEYDEQYF. The CDR3 bases are TGTGCCAGCAGCCAAGATCCGGCAGGGGAGTATGACGAGCAGTACTTC.